This T cell receptor beta chain was sequenced for a study of T cells after yellow fever vaccination. Across the whole study: Where fractions had low cell numbers, libraries were prepared from them with the SMART-Seq v4 Ultra Low Input RNA kit.

This clonotype was detected only a few times. What it recognizes is unknown. Trimming left V 8 bases short and J 5 bases short, with 13 bases between. From germline, CDR1 is KGHSH and CDR2 LQKENI. The CDR3 consists of 13 residues. Template switching with 5'RACE generated the TCR cDNA and added a universal primer site and UMIs. One entry per CDR3 protein results from TCRdb running MiXCR on the 5' RACE reads. The data hold 300,000 or so distinct CDR3 sequences, with approximately 13% observed a single time. Study-level results: Most primary-vaccination clones reappeared after the booster (about 97% CD4, roughly 90% CD8).

The chain joins TRBV18 to TRBJ2-1; D may be TRBD1 (5 bases). The material was CD4+ T cells sorted from PBMCs, obtained 45 days after the yellow fever booster vaccination. The sequence was collected from a man younger than 45 who received the YFV17D yellow fever vaccine. The CDR3 DNA follows: TGTGCCAGCCAACCGGACATCAACAATGAGCAGTTCTTC. It specifies CASQPDINNEQFF.